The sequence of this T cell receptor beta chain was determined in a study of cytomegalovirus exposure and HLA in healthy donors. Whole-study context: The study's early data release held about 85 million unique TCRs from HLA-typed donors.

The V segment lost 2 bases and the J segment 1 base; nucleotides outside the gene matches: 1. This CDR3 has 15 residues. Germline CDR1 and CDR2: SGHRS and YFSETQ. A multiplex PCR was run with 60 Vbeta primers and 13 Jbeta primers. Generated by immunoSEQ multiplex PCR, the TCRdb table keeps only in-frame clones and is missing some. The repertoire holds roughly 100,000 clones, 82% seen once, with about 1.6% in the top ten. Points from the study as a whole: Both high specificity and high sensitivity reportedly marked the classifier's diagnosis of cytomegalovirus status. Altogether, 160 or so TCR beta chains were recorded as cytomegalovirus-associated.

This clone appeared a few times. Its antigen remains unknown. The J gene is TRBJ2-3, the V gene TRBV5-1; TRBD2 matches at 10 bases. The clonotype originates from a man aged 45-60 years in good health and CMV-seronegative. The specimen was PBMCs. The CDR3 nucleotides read TGCGCCAGCAGCTTTCTAGCGGGGGGCACAGATACGCAGTATTTT. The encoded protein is CASSFLAGGTDTQYF.